This TCR beta chain derives from a study of blood T cell repertoires in COVID-19. Background on the study: There were acute and convalescent COVID-19 samples, and they came from the United States, Italy and Spain.

Seattle patients were enrolled while actively infected and followed longitudinally. The CDR3 spans 13 residues. V lost 5 bases, J lost 6 bases, and 5 bases stayed unmatched. Measured with immunoSEQ multiplex PCR; TCRdb has only the in-frame clones, and not every one. This sample has 150,000 to 200,000 clones; 80% to 95% occur once, and the top ten carry about 4.8%. This receptor was obtained from a man younger than 45 with COVID-19, enrolled during active disease. The chain links TRBV12-3 or TRBV12-4 to TRBJ1-2; 8 nucleotides line up with TRBD1. The sequenced sample was peripheral blood. The CDR3, as DNA: TGTGCCAGCAGTCGGACAGGGCGGGATGGCTACACCTTC. Its translation: CASSRTGRDGYTF.